This is a list of T cell receptor beta chains from one sample in a study of T cell responses to AZD1222 COVID-19 vaccine. Method: immunoSEQ multiplex PCR; TCRdb's copy keeps in-frame clones and lacks some. Of about 160,000 clones listed, roughly nine tenths are singletons. Here the sequenced sample was peripheral blood, taken on day 0 of AZD1222 vaccination. These receptors all stem from an adult in good health. The CDR3 runs from the conserved cysteine through the conserved F or W. A D gene is named only where the DNA matches it firmly. Clone size is given for some rows only: seen once, a few or many times, or a class if the clone is expanded.

v_call,j_call,clone_size,d_call,cdr3_aa,cdr3_nt
TRBV11-2,TRBJ2-2,-,-,CASSLGQKTGELFF,TGTGCCAGCAGCTTAGGCCAGAAGACCGGGGAGCTGTTTTTT
TRBV29-1,TRBJ2-3,-,-,CSVEGPDTQYF,TGCAGCGTTGAAGGCCCAGATACGCAGTATTTT
TRBV28,TRBJ2-7,few,TRBD2,CASRTSGSYEQYF,TGTGCCAGCAGGACTAGCGGGAGCTACGAGCAGTACTTC
TRBV9,TRBJ1-1,-,-,CASSPLGGRLNTEAFF,TGTGCCAGCAGCCCCCTTGGGGGACGGCTGAACACTGAAGCTTTCTTT
TRBV2,TRBJ2-5,once,-,CASSGKETQYF,TGTGCCAGCAGTGGCAAAGAGACCCAGTACTTC
TRBV7-2,TRBJ2-7,-,-,CASSVSGLSYEQYF,TGTGCCAGCAGTGTGAGCGGACTCTCCTACGAGCAGTACTTC
TRBV6-5,TRBJ2-6,-,-,CASTQGLTGANVLTF,TGTGCCAGCACCCAGGGGTTAACTGGGGCCAACGTCCTGACTTTC
TRBV28,TRBJ2-7,-,TRBD2,CASSSPREMAYEQYF,TGTGCCAGCAGTTCTCCGCGGGAGATGGCCTACGAGCAGTACTTC
TRBV7-9,TRBJ1-2,-,TRBD1,CASSLGWSGGNYGYTF,TGTGCCAGCAGCTTAGGCTGGTCAGGGGGGAACTATGGCTACACCTTC
TRBV30,TRBJ2-3,-,TRBD2,CAWSAGRLAGALTDTQYF,TGTGCCTGGAGTGCGGGACGTCTAGCGGGGGCCCTCACAGATACGCAGTATTTT
TRBV30,TRBJ2-7,-,-,CAWRDWKSYEQYF,TGTGCCTGGAGGGACTGGAAGTCCTACGAGCAGTACTTC
TRBV11-2,TRBJ2-3,-,TRBD2,CASSPSGLAGNTDTQYF,TGTGCCAGCAGCCCTAGTGGGCTAGCGGGAAACACAGATACGCAGTATTTT
TRBV6-5,TRBJ1-3,-,-,CASTFSEGSGNTIYF,TGTGCCAGCACTTTTTCCGAAGGGTCTGGAAACACCATATATTTT
TRBV11-3,TRBJ2-1,-,-,CASSLGPSSSYNEQFF,TGTGCCAGCAGCTTAGGCCCGTCTAGCTCCTACAATGAGCAGTTCTTC
TRBV28,TRBJ2-1,-,-,CASIFGGRLRFF,TGTGCCAGCATCTTCGGGGGCCGATTACGGTTCTTC
TRBV14,TRBJ2-1,-,-,CASSPKTLSGFLGNYNEQFF,TGTGCCAGCAGCCCAAAAACACTGTCTGGTTTTTTGGGTAACTACAATGAGCAGTTCTTC
TRBV24-1,TRBJ1-5,-,-,CATSDSVINQPQHF,TGTGCCACCAGTGATTCAGTTATTAATCAGCCCCAGCATTTT
TRBV11-2,TRBJ1-5,-,-,CASSHLGQPQHF,TGTGCCAGCAGCCACTTAGGACAGCCCCAGCATTTT
TRBV2,TRBJ2-3,-,-,CASTEGRGVNTDTQYF,TGTGCCAGCACCGAGGGCCGCGGGGTTAACACAGATACGCAGTATTTT
TRBV7-2,TRBJ1-5,-,TRBD1,CASSLERQGLQPQHF,TGTGCCAGCAGCTTAGAGAGACAGGGCCTTCAGCCCCAGCATTTT
TRBV25-1,TRBJ1-6,-,-,CASSAIGGVNSPLHF,TGTGCCAGCAGTGCAATAGGTGGAGTTAATTCACCCCTCCACTTT
TRBV14,TRBJ1-1,-,-,CASSQARLGAEAFF,TGTGCCAGCAGCCAAGCCCGACTTGGGGCTGAAGCTTTCTTT
TRBV10-3,TRBJ1-1,-,-,CAISKGALLNTEAFF,TGTGCCATCAGTAAAGGGGCACTCTTAAACACTGAAGCTTTCTTT
TRBV5-1,TRBJ1-5,-,-,CASSLGGDSNQPQHF,TGCGCCAGCAGCTTGGGAGGGGATAGCAATCAGCCCCAGCATTTT
TRBV6-6,TRBJ1-5,-,TRBD1,CASSRQGGGNQPQHF,TGTGCCAGCAGTAGACAGGGGGGAGGCAATCAGCCCCAGCATTTT
TRBV7-8,TRBJ2-5,-,TRBD2,CASSLATSGQETQYF,TGTGCCAGCAGCTTAGCGACTAGCGGTCAAGAGACCCAGTACTTC
TRBV5-6,TRBJ1-2,-,TRBD1,CASSSPGQGNYGYTF,TGTGCCAGCAGCTCCCCGGGACAGGGGAACTATGGCTACACCTTC
TRBV5-1,TRBJ1-4,-,-,CASSDRPNEKLFF,TGCGCCAGCAGCGACAGGCCTAATGAAAAACTGTTTTTT
TRBV7-8,TRBJ1-1,-,TRBD1,CASSLPRGADTEAFF,TGTGCCAGCAGCTTACCCAGGGGGGCGGACACTGAAGCTTTCTTT
TRBV6-5,TRBJ2-7,-,-,CASSYSDNSYEQYF,TGTGCCAGCAGTTACTCGGACAACTCCTACGAGCAGTACTTC
TRBV19,TRBJ2-1,many,TRBD1,CASSIDPGTGGPNYNEQFF,TGTGCCAGTAGTATAGACCCCGGGACAGGGGGCCCCAACTACAATGAGCAGTTCTTC
TRBV6-6,TRBJ2-1,-,-,CASRSGTASYNEQFF,TGTGCCAGCAGGTCCGGGACTGCGTCCTACAATGAGCAGTTCTTC
TRBV25-1,TRBJ2-7,-,TRBD2,CASTSGGGEKQYF,TGTGCCAGCACGAGCGGGGGGGGAGAGAAGCAGTACTTC
TRBV5-1,TRBJ2-5,-,-,CASSLVGAGETQYF,TGCGCCAGCAGCTTGGTGGGGGCCGGGGAGACCCAGTACTTC
TRBV10-3,TRBJ1-2,-,-,CAISPKGGADEGYTF,TGTGCCATCAGCCCGAAAGGGGGGGCCGACGAGGGCTACACCTTC
TRBV7-9,TRBJ1-1,-,-,CASSLAQWNTEAFF,TGTGCCAGCAGCTTAGCACAATGGAACACTGAAGCTTTCTTT
TRBV6-2/TRBV6-3,TRBJ1-2,-,TRBD1,CASSSSGQGFGYTF,TGTGCCAGCAGTTCCTCGGGACAGGGCTTTGGCTACACCTTC
TRBV5-1,TRBJ2-7,-,TRBD1,CASSFRSPGQDSYEQYF,TGCGCCAGCAGCTTTCGGTCTCCGGGACAGGACTCATACGAGCAGTACTTC
TRBV27,TRBJ2-5,-,-,CASHGIGEAPGTQYF,TGTGCCAGCCACGGGATTGGGGAGGCCCCCGGAACCCAGTACTTC
TRBV25-1,TRBJ1-3,-,TRBD1,CASSERQGNTIYF,TGTGCCAGCAGTGAAAGACAGGGCAACACCATATATTTT
TRBV6-1,TRBJ1-3,-,-,CASSETSGAGGNTIYF,TGTGCCAGCAGTGAGACTTCAGGGGCAGGTGGAAACACCATATATTTT
TRBV29-1,TRBJ1-2,-,-,CSVVAGLGYGYTF,TGCAGCGTTGTGGCGGGCCTCGGCTATGGCTACACCTTC
TRBV6-5,TRBJ1-1,once,-,CASSYSRGITEAFF,TGTGCCAGCAGTTACTCAAGGGGGATTACTGAAGCTTTCTTT
TRBV28,TRBJ1-4,-,TRBD1,CASSFRGMTGGAKLFF,TGTGCCAGCAGTTTCCGAGGGATGACAGGGGGAGCGAAACTGTTTTTT
TRBV7-9,TRBJ2-5,-,-,CASSLDSGPKKTQYF,TGTGCCAGCAGCTTAGACTCCGGGCCGAAGAAGACCCAGTACTTC
TRBV9,TRBJ2-1,-,-,CASSVGGSLNEQFF,TGTGCCAGCAGCGTAGGTGGCTCCCTCAATGAGCAGTTCTTC
TRBV28,TRBJ1-4,-,-,CASSSPTGATNEKLFF,TGTGCCAGCAGTTCACCGACCGGGGCCACTAATGAAAAACTGTTTTTT
TRBV6-2/TRBV6-3,TRBJ2-1,-,-,CASSYSISWFF,TGTGCCAGCAGTTACTCGATCTCCTGGTTCTTC
TRBV6-5,TRBJ2-2,-,-,CASRAPGNTGELFF,TGTGCCAGCAGGGCGCCGGGGAACACCGGGGAGCTGTTTTTT
TRBV19,TRBJ1-2,-,-,CASSIPGSYYGYTF,TGTGCCAGTAGTATACCAGGATCTTACTATGGCTACACCTTC
TRBV10-3,TRBJ2-7,-,-,CAISEPGKGLIHEQYF,TGTGCCATCAGTGAGCCCGGGAAGGGGCTCATCCACGAGCAGTACTTC
TRBV27,TRBJ2-1,once,-,CASSPGTYNEQFF,TGTGCCAGCAGCCCGGGGACTTACAATGAGCAGTTCTTC
TRBV24-1,TRBJ2-3,once,TRBD1,CATTMTGAADTQYF,TGTGCCACCACCATGACAGGGGCAGCAGATACGCAGTATTTT
TRBV10-3,TRBJ1-3,-,-,CAISEGNSGNTIYF,TGTGCCATCAGTGAGGGCAACTCTGGAAACACCATATATTTT
TRBV20-1,TRBJ1-1,once,-,CSASWGTEAFF,TGCAGTGCTAGTTGGGGCACTGAAGCTTTCTTT
TRBV28,TRBJ2-2,-,-,CASSQAGSELFF,TGTGCCAGCAGTCAGGCGGGGTCGGAGCTGTTTTTT
TRBV28,TRBJ1-5,few,-,CASSPQFGGGSNQPQHF,TGTGCCAGCAGTCCACAGTTCGGGGGAGGGAGCAATCAGCCCCAGCATTTT